The 8 T cell receptor beta chains given below trace back to one sample, sequenced in a study of identical twins. TCRdb redid the calling of the 5' RACE reads with MiXCR, one entry per CDR3 protein. The sample shows 400,000 to 500,000 distinct CDR3 sequences, about 18% of them seen only once. Sequences were obtained from naive T cells sorted from blood. The receptors stem from a man in his fifties in good health.

This clonotype came up many times. This chain uses TRBV11-2 with TRBJ2-5, with 10 positions matching TRBD1. Looked up from germline, CDR1 is SGHAT and CDR2 is FQNNGV. The length of the CDR3 is 16 residues. V gave up 5 bases and J gave up 1 base; unmatched junction bases: 7. The CDR3 loop is CASSSLGQGIQETQYF. The DNA for the CDR3 is TGTGCCAGCAGCAGCCTGGGACAGGGGATCCAAGAGACCCAGTACTTC. The full variable domain, rest sourced from reference TRBV11-2 and TRBJ2-5, is EAGVAQSPRYKIIEKRQSVAFWCNPISGHATLYWYQQILGQGPKLLIQFQNNGVVDDSQLPKDRFSAERLKGVDSTLKIQPAKLEDSAVYLCASSSLGQGIQETQYFGPGTRLLVL.

This chain links TRBV28 with TRBJ1-5; no firm D call. This CDR3 has 14 amino acids. Trimming took off 1 base at V and 4 bases at J, with 8 bases between the two ends. The V gene's germline CDR1 is MDHEN and CDR2 SYDVKM. CDR3 in amino acids: CASSLLSGNQPQHF. CDR3 in DNA: TGTGCCAGCAGTTTATTGTCCGGGAATCAGCCCCAGCATTTT.

This clonotype was observed a handful of times. The V and J genes are TRBV4-3 and TRBJ1-5, with no clear D. CDR1 LGHNA and CDR2 YSLEER come from the germline V gene. The CDR3 consists of 14 residues. Trimming removed 0 bases from V and 5 bases from J, with 8 bases in between. The DNA for the CDR3 is TGCGCCAGCAGCCAAGATCGAGGATATCAGCCCCAGCATTTT. This sequence encodes CASSQDRGYQPQHF.

This clonotype was found a few times. The rearrangement uses TRBV27 and TRBJ2-5; 11 bases are shared with TRBD1. V gave up 5 bases and J gave up 4 bases; unmatched junction bases: 3. CDR1 is MNHEY, CDR2 SMNVEV, per germline (reference sequence). The CDR3 has 14 amino acids. The DNA for the CDR3 is TGTGCCAGCAGTCAGGGGACAGGGGGAGAGACCCAGTACTTC. Its translation: CASSQGTGGETQYF.

This clonotype was detected many times. The genes are TRBV20-1 and TRBJ1-1; a possible D gene is TRBD1 (5 bases). Trimming took 3 bases from V and 5 from J, leaving 16 bases between them. This CDR3 is 14 amino acids long. Germline V gene lookup returns CDR1 DFQATT and CDR2 SNEGSKA (reference sequence). The CDR3 spells CSASLPTGGTEAFF. The DNA of the CDR3 is TGCAGTGCTAGTCTGCCCACCGGGGGGACTGAAGCTTTCTTT.

The chain employs TRBV6-1 and TRBJ1-2, with 7 bases matching TRBD1. V trimming: 6 bases; J trimming: 6 bases; junction bases outside the gene matches: 7. Germline V gene data show CDR1 as MNHNS and CDR2 as SASEGT. The CDR3 loop spans 13 amino acids. The CDR3 nucleotides read TGTGCCAGCAGAGCGATTACAGGGGATGGCTACACCTTC. It specifies CASRAITGDGYTF.

There are a few counts of this clonotype. The chain carries TRBV7-6 and TRBJ1-5; D unclear. V was pared by 2 bases and J by 0 bases, with 8 bases between. CDR3 length: 15 amino acids. Looked up from germline, CDR1 is SGHVS and CDR2 is FNYEAQ. In nucleotides, the CDR3 is TGTGCCAGCAGCTTAAGGATTGATAGCAATCAGCCCCAGCATTTT. It specifies CASSLRIDSNQPQHF.

Ten or more counts support this clonotype. The V and J genes are TRBV29-1 and TRBJ1-5, with 7 bases fitting TRBD1. CDR1 and CDR2 (germline): SQVTM, ANQGSEA. The ends lost 4 bases at V and 3 bases at J; junction bases unmatched: 3. The CDR3 length is 13 residues. CDR3 sequence reads: CSVGQGPNQPQHF. CDR3 sequence (DNA): TGCAGCGTTGGACAGGGACCCAATCAGCCCCAGCATTTT. Using reference TRBV29-1 and TRBJ1-5 for the parts outside the CDR3, the full variable domain is SAVISQKPSRDICQRGTSLTIQCQVDSQVTMMFWYRQQPGQSLTLIATANQGSEATYESGFVIDKFPISRPNLTFSTLTVSNMSPEDSSIYLCSVGQGPNQPQHFGDGTRLSIL.